The sequence of this TCR beta chain was determined in a study of early T cells in non-severe SARS-CoV-2 infection. Across the study: The chains were unpaired, and the sequenced material was bulk RNA from unsorted whole blood. Overall study findings and caveats: VDJdb matching, biased toward anti-spike CD8 responses, missed private and CD4 specificities.

The TCR library protocol attached unique molecular identifiers to the individual cDNA molecules. TCRdb independently ran MiXCR on the 5' RACE reads; one entry per CDR3 protein. Here the sample spans about 77,000 distinct CDR3 sequences, over 9% being singletons. This clonotype occurred many times. Its specificity is not known. The CDR3 loop spans 16 amino acids. With V trimmed by 3 bases and J by 1 base, 4 bases remained unmatched. Germline V gene data show CDR1 as MNHEY and CDR2 as SMNVEV (reference sequence). This TCR was recovered from an adult who was a healthcare worker with PCR-confirmed SARS-CoV-2 infection or an uninfected control (not recorded which). The V and J genes are TRBV27 and TRBJ2-2; 8 positions agree with TRBD1. Material for sequencing was whole blood. DNA for the CDR3: TGTGCCAGCAGTTTGTACGGGACAGGGAACACCGGGGAGCTGTTTTTT. Protein product: CASSLYGTGNTGELFF.